A single sample is the source of the 17 T cell receptor beta chains below, sequenced in a study of beta chain features in type 1 diabetes. Every bit of the isolated RNA underwent reverse transcription, so sequencing read expressed TCRB transcripts. The data were produced by immunoSEQ multiplex PCR, yet TCRdb's version contains in-frame clones alone and is incomplete. Of roughly 300,000 clones listed, more than 13% are singletons. The study, taken as a whole, reports: Significant though moderate, a shortening of TCRB CDR3s appeared in all four CD4+ subsets of Type 1 diabetes patients.

These TCRs are of unknown antigen specificity. The sequenced sample consisted of naive CD4+ T cells from blood. These receptors came from a man between 25 and 39 years old with type 1 diabetes.

This clone has more than one count but fewer than ten. The rearrangement uses TRBV7-9 and TRBJ1-1; D remains unclear. V gave up 11 bases and J gave up 1 base, with 23 bases separating them. From germline, CDR1 is SEHNR and CDR2 FQNEAQ (reference sequence). The CDR3 has 16 residues. CDR3 nucleotide sequence: TGTGCCCCCGGGGAGGGCCTAGCGGGAGAGAACACTGAAGCTTTCTTT. Translated, it gives CAPGEGLAGENTEAFF.

There are a few counts of this clone. This chain uses TRBV11-1 with TRBJ2-1; tentative D call: TRBD1 (6 bases). The V and J ends lost 4 bases and 3 bases respectively, with 16 bases between them. The CDR3 runs 16 residues. Germline V gene sequence: CDR1 SGHAT, CDR2 FQDESV (reference sequence). DNA for the CDR3: TGTGCCAGCAGCTCTGGACAGCTAGGGTTCTACAATGAGCAGTTCTTC. Its translation is CASSSGQLGFYNEQFF.

This chain connects TRBV6-5 to TRBJ1-5, with D hard to call. The CDR3 extends over 15 amino acids. Trimming took off 5 bases at V and 7 bases at J, with 18 bases between the two ends. CDR1 MNHEY and CDR2 SVGAGI come from the germline V gene. CDR3: CASSPAGGENQPQHF. CDR3 DNA sequence: TGTGCCAGCAGTCCCGCGGGCGGGGAAAACCAGCCCCAGCATTTT.

In its sample, this clone was seen a few times. The same CDR3 also results from other DNA sequences found in this sample. The chain employs TRBV28 and TRBJ1-3, with 8 nucleotides matching TRBD1. The CDR3 contains 14 residues. V was clipped by 5 bases and J by 2 bases; unmatched bases: 2. Germline V CDR1 and CDR2: MDHEN, SYDVKM. The CDR3 protein is CASSLDRAGNTIYF. CDR3 DNA sequence: TGTGCCAGCAGTCTGGACAGGGCTGGAAACACCATATATTTT.

With regard to this clone: The same CDR3 can be traced to other DNA sequences in this sample. J is TRBJ1-2 and V is TRBV9; the match to TRBD1 covers 8 bases. After removal of 0 bases from V and 5 bases from J, the junction contained 0 bases not matched to a gene. The germline V gene encodes CDR1 SGDLS and CDR2 YYNGEE. This CDR3 has 13 residues. The DNA for the CDR3 is TGTGCCAGCAGCGTAGGGACAGGGTATGGCTACACCTTC. Its translation: CASSVGTGYGYTF.

This sequence joins TRBV7-9 and TRBJ2-7; TRBD1 agrees at 7 bases. Germline lookup yields CDR1 SEHNR and CDR2 FQNEAQ (reference sequence). This CDR3 has 14 residues. The trim removed 5 bases at V and 4 bases at J, leaving 8 bases unmatched. CDR3 sequence: CASSLRDREYEQYF. The CDR3 DNA sequence: TGTGCCAGCAGCCTACGGGACAGAGAATACGAGCAGTACTTC.

There are a few counts of this clone. This chain links TRBV5-6 with TRBJ2-7; weak D call: TRBD1 (5 bases). CDR1 SGHDT and CDR2 YYEEEE come from the germline V gene. Trimming removed 4 bases at V and 5 bases at J, with 7 bases between. The CDR3 spans 11 residues. In nucleotides, the CDR3 is TGTGCCAGCAGCATCAGGGACGAGCAGTACTTC. As protein: CASSIRDEQYF.

This clone was counted a few times. The V gene is TRBV19, the J gene TRBJ1-1; 9 bases fit TRBD1. In germline, CDR1 is LNHDA, CDR2 SQIVND (reference sequence). The length of the CDR3 is 16 residues. V was pared by 3 bases and J by 0 bases, with 5 bases of the junction left unmatched. This CDR3 is CASSISGTGLNTEAFF. The CDR3 bases are TGTGCCAGTAGTATCTCCGGGACAGGGCTGAACACTGAAGCTTTCTTT.

This clone has a handful of counts. V is TRBV7-3 and J is TRBJ2-7; weak D call: TRBD2 (6 bases). V lost 4 bases, J lost 4 bases, and 23 bases lay in between. Germline V gene sequence: CDR1 SGHTA, CDR2 FQGTGA. This CDR3 is built from 17 residues. Here the CDR3 reads CASSSSAGTAEGYEQYF. DNA for the CDR3: TGTGCCAGCAGCTCCAGCGCCGGGACTGCCGAGGGGTACGAGCAGTACTTC.

This clone occurred a few times. V and J are TRBV5-6 and TRBJ2-3; a weak D match, TRBD2 (6 bases). The germline CDR1 and CDR2 sequences are SGHDT and YYEEEE. This CDR3 region has 13 residues. The V and J ends lost 2 bases and 4 bases respectively, with 8 bases between them. The CDR3 DNA reads TGTGCCAGCAGCTTAACGGGAGCAGATACGCAGTATTTT. Encoded protein: CASSLTGADTQYF.

This clone was counted between two and nine times. The CDR3 nucleotides are TGTGCCAGCAGCGTAGAGGGTAAGGGGGACACTGAAGCTTTCTTT. Encoded protein: CASSVEGKGDTEAFF. This chain uses TRBV9 with TRBJ1-1, with D perhaps matching TRBD1 (6 bases). Germline V gene sequence: CDR1 SGDLS, CDR2 YYNGEE. V dropped 0 bases and J dropped 3 bases, with 12 bases sitting between them. This CDR3 is built from 15 residues.

The V call is TRBV11-2, the J call TRBJ2-5; 9 bases agree with TRBD2. The germline V gene encodes CDR1 SGHAT and CDR2 FQNNGV. The CDR3 is 15 amino acids. Trimming removed 4 bases from V and 5 bases from J; junction bases left unmatched: 8. The CDR3 DNA follows: TGTGCCAGCAGCTCGGGGACTAGCCCCGAGGAGACCCAGTACTTC. As protein: CASSSGTSPEETQYF. The whole variable domain, filled in from reference TRBV11-2 and TRBJ2-5, reads EAGVAQSPRYKIIEKRQSVAFWCNPISGHATLYWYQQILGQGPKLLIQFQNNGVVDDSQLPKDRFSAERLKGVDSTLKIQPAKLEDSAVYLCASSSGTSPEETQYFGPGTRLLVL.

The V gene is TRBV6-5, the J gene TRBJ2-2, with D tentatively TRBD1 (5 bases). Germline loops: CDR1 MNHEY, CDR2 SVGAGI. V gave up 10 bases and J gave up 7 bases, with 13 bases separating them. CDR3 length equals 12 residues. The CDR3 reads CAISQGFGELFF. In nucleotides, the CDR3 is TGTGCCATCTCCCAGGGTTTCGGGGAGCTGTTTTTT.

The V gene is TRBV5-4, the J gene TRBJ2-3; 9 bases are shared with TRBD2. CDR1 and CDR2 from the germline V gene are SGHNT and YYREEE (reference sequence). This CDR3 spans 15 amino acids. Losses at the gene ends were 4 bases for V and 6 bases for J; bases not matched to a gene: 9. The CDR3 protein is CASSGFSGSSDTQYF. The CDR3 DNA follows: TGTGCCAGCAGCGGGTTTAGCGGGAGTTCGGATACGCAGTATTTT.

This clone was seen only a few times. The chain carries TRBV5-1 and TRBJ2-5; D is uncertain. Trimming removed 0 bases from V and 1 base from J, with 7 bases in between. Germline-derived CDR1 and CDR2 are SGHRS and YFSETQ. The CDR3 runs 14 residues. CDR3 DNA: TGCGCCAGCAGCTTGGCTCCAGTCCAAGAGACCCAGTACTTC. Translated, it gives CASSLAPVQETQYF.

This clone was recorded a few times. The chain recombines TRBV18 with TRBJ1-2; perhaps TRBD1 as D (5 bases). CDR1 is KGHSH, CDR2 LQKENI, per germline. The CDR3 has 14 residues. Trimming pared 0 bases from V and 8 bases from J, leaving 13 bases between. CDR3 protein: CASSPPGRVHGYTF. For the CDR3, the DNA is TGTGCCAGCTCACCACCGGGCAGGGTGCACGGCTACACCTTC.

This chain joins TRBV7-2 and TRBJ2-2; D is perhaps TRBD1 (6 bases). Trimming left V 1 base short and J 4 bases short, with 13 bases between. The CDR3 runs to 16 residues. Germline V gene sequence: CDR1 SGHTA, CDR2 FQGNSA. The CDR3: CASSLDPGVTTGELFF. The CDR3 DNA is TGTGCCAGCAGCTTAGACCCAGGGGTGACCACCGGGGAGCTGTTTTTT.